A selection of T cell receptor beta chains follows, all from one sample in a study of blood T cell repertoires in COVID-19. Sequenced by immunoSEQ multiplex PCR; TCRdb stores in-frame clones only, minus some. The table lists some 160,000 clones, around 80% of them singletons. Sequenced sample: PBMCs or T cells enriched from blood (not recorded which). The origin of the receptors is a woman between 65 and 79 years old in a cohort exposed to, infected with or recovered from COVID-19 (not recorded which). The CDR3 runs from the conserved cysteine through the conserved F or W. Some rows mark clone size as missing; the rest say once, few, many or name a class of expanded clone.

J	size	V	CDR3
TRBJ2-5	-	TRBV7-8	CASSQTSRQETQYF
TRBJ1-2	-	TRBV4-2	CASSRPWSTEKYGYTF
TRBJ2-5	-	TRBV5-4	CASSPPIYWGLADQETQYF
TRBJ2-1	few	TRBV7-3	CASRTPQGSYNEQFF
TRBJ2-3	-	TRBV9	CASSDSGGSTDTQYF
TRBJ1-4	many	TRBV5-1	CASSPDGGEKLFF
TRBJ2-3	-	TRBV5-4	CASSLDLLADTDTQYF
TRBJ2-3	few	TRBV28	CASSTSGRLDTQYF
TRBJ2-1	-	TRBV6-2/TRBV6-3	CASSPAGLFYNEQFF
TRBJ2-1	-	TRBV5-1	CASSFGTGGFFEQFF
TRBJ2-7	-	TRBV7-9	CASSLDRHEQYF
TRBJ1-2	-	TRBV23-1	CASSQSPPGQGPLKANYGYTF
TRBJ1-1	many	TRBV3-1/TRBV3-2	CASSQGGPDTEAFF
TRBJ2-7	-	TRBV9	CASSAGLAQMYEQYF
TRBJ2-1	-	TRBV5-1	CASSLDSSYNEQFF
TRBJ2-3	-	TRBV7-3	CASSRGQPGDTQYF
TRBJ1-3	-	TRBV18	CASSRIQGSGNTIYF
TRBJ1-2	-	TRBV5-4	CASSFWGDGYTF
TRBJ1-4	-	TRBV10-3	CAISESKSSTNEKLFF
TRBJ1-4	-	TRBV28	CASSLGVTEKLFF
TRBJ2-6	-	TRBV21-1	CASSETEGSGANVLTF
TRBJ1-5	-	TRBV28	CASSFAGAAQPQHF
TRBJ2-7	-	TRBV28	CASWAGGSGTGEQYF
TRBJ2-1	-	TRBV7-9	CASSSRGGLAVSYNEQFF
TRBJ2-7	-	TRBV2	CASRQGSFGEQYF
TRBJ1-5	-	TRBV3-1/TRBV3-2	CASSDRGQGNQPQHF
TRBJ1-1	-	TRBV15	CATSRKRQGTEAFF
TRBJ2-7	-	TRBV9	CASSVSYQGEQYF
TRBJ2-2	-	TRBV5-6	CASSFEAYTTGELFF